This TCR beta chain was profiled in a study of blood T cell repertoires in COVID-19. In the study overall: Donors in the United States, Italy and Spain gave samples during acute or convalescent COVID-19. Nucleic acid was either cDNA or gDNA, and it came from T cells, B-cell-depleted T cells, or PBMCs.

V was cut by 5 bases and J by 5 bases, with 13 bases left in between. The germline CDR1 and CDR2 sequences are SGHRS and YFSETQ. There are 13 residues in the CDR3. In the study's own analysis: From reference gene primer amplification, estimates of nucleated cell counts were derived. Sequencing used immunoSEQ multiplex PCR; TCRdb keeps in-frame clones, though not all of them. The V and J calls and clone size are taken from that table; D and trimming were inferred from the DNA. The table lists a few hundred thousand clones, about 90% of them singletons, with roughly 6.7% in the top ten. The TCR was taken from a man younger than 35 who had recovered from COVID-19. This rearrangement joins TRBV5-1 to TRBJ1-1; D not certain. Material for sequencing was peripheral blood. The CDR3, as DNA: TGCGCCAGCAGTCCGAGCGCGGGGACTGAAGCTTTCTTT. This codes for CASSPSAGTEAFF.